Listed below are T cell receptor beta chains from one sample, sequenced in a study of shared clonotypes between healthy human individuals. Profiled with immunoSEQ multiplex PCR; TCRdb holds only in-frame clones, not every one. The sample holds hundreds of thousands of clones, around 96% seen once. Sequencing input: naive CD8+ T cells sorted from blood. The receptors were gathered from a woman in her thirties in good health. CDR3s include the opening cysteine and the closing phenylalanine or tryptophan. Fields, in order: J gene, V gene, D gene, clone size, CDR3 DNA, CDR3 protein. The D gene is left open where the match is weak. Clone size is not always given. Where it is, it says once, few, many or a class for expanded clones.

j_call: TRBJ2-3
v_call: TRBV28
d_call: -
clone_size: -
cdr3_nt: TGTGCCAGCAGCCCGGGCGCAGATACGCAGTATTTT
cdr3_aa: CASSPGADTQYF

j_call: TRBJ1-2
v_call: TRBV13
d_call: -
clone_size: -
cdr3_nt: TGTGCCAGCAGCTTTCATGGGAGCCTTGGCTACACCTTC
cdr3_aa: CASSFHGSLGYTF

j_call: TRBJ2-1
v_call: TRBV7-9
d_call: -
clone_size: -
cdr3_nt: TGTGCCACCGCGATTAATGAGCAGTTCTTC
cdr3_aa: CATAINEQFF

j_call: TRBJ2-2
v_call: TRBV28
d_call: TRBD2
clone_size: -
cdr3_nt: TGTGCCAGCAGTTTGGGGCGTGGGCCGAGCGGGAGCGGCGGGGAGCTGTTTTTT
cdr3_aa: CASSLGRGPSGSGGELFF

j_call: TRBJ2-7
v_call: TRBV6-6
d_call: TRBD1
clone_size: -
cdr3_nt: TGTGCCAGCAGTTACTCCCACAGGGGCCACGAGCAGTACTTC
cdr3_aa: CASSYSHRGHEQYF

j_call: TRBJ2-1
v_call: TRBV15
d_call: TRBD2
clone_size: -
cdr3_nt: TGTGCCACCAGCAGAGATACCGGGACTAGCGTTTATGAGCAGTTCTTC
cdr3_aa: CATSRDTGTSVYEQFF

j_call: TRBJ2-7
v_call: TRBV7-2
d_call: TRBD2
clone_size: once
cdr3_nt: TGTGCCAGCAGCGTACTAGCGGGAGGTTACGAGCAGTACTTC
cdr3_aa: CASSVLAGGYEQYF

j_call: TRBJ1-5
v_call: TRBV6-6
d_call: TRBD1
clone_size: -
cdr3_nt: TGTGCCAGCAACCTCGGGACAGGAAAAAATCAGCCCCAGCATTTT
cdr3_aa: CASNLGTGKNQPQHF

j_call: TRBJ1-3
v_call: TRBV15
d_call: -
clone_size: -
cdr3_nt: TGTGCCACCAGCAGAGATTTGGGCTCTGGAAACACCATATATTTT
cdr3_aa: CATSRDLGSGNTIYF

j_call: TRBJ2-5
v_call: TRBV19
d_call: TRBD2
clone_size: once
cdr3_nt: TGTGCCAGTAGGAAATCCACTAGCGGGAGTATGGAGACCCAGTACTTC
cdr3_aa: CASRKSTSGSMETQYF

j_call: TRBJ2-2
v_call: TRBV7-9
d_call: TRBD2
clone_size: -
cdr3_nt: TGTGCCAGCAGCCAAGCGGGAGGGCCAGGGACCGGGGAGCTGTTTTTT
cdr3_aa: CASSQAGGPGTGELFF

j_call: TRBJ2-7
v_call: TRBV5-6
d_call: TRBD2
clone_size: -
cdr3_nt: TGTGCCAGCTCTGTAGCGGGAGAGCAGTACTTC
cdr3_aa: CASSVAGEQYF

j_call: TRBJ1-6
v_call: TRBV28
d_call: TRBD1
clone_size: -
cdr3_nt: TGTGCCAGCAGACACCCGGGACAGGGGAATTCACCCCTCCACTTT
cdr3_aa: CASRHPGQGNSPLHF

j_call: TRBJ2-3
v_call: TRBV7-8
d_call: TRBD1
clone_size: -
cdr3_nt: TGTGCCAGCAGCGCCGGACAGGGGGCGCTTAGCACAGATACGCAGTATTTT
cdr3_aa: CASSAGQGALSTDTQYF

j_call: TRBJ1-1
v_call: TRBV11-2
d_call: -
clone_size: -
cdr3_nt: TGTGCCAGCAGCCTGGACCGCCTTGAAGCTTTCTTT
cdr3_aa: CASSLDRLEAFF

j_call: TRBJ2-3
v_call: TRBV5-4
d_call: -
clone_size: -
cdr3_nt: TGTGCCAGCAGCTTGTTCGGAGGTACGCAGTATTTT
cdr3_aa: CASSLFGGTQYF

j_call: TRBJ2-1
v_call: TRBV27
d_call: TRBD2
clone_size: -
cdr3_nt: TGTGCCAGCAGTGGAGGACTAGCTTACAATGAGCAGTTCTTC
cdr3_aa: CASSGGLAYNEQFF

j_call: TRBJ1-2
v_call: TRBV28
d_call: -
clone_size: once
cdr3_nt: TGTGCCAGCAGTTTATGGGGCCCCTTAGACGGCTACACCTTC
cdr3_aa: CASSLWGPLDGYTF

j_call: TRBJ2-3
v_call: TRBV7-9
d_call: -
clone_size: -
cdr3_nt: TGTGCCAGCAGCTCGACCGACGGCACAGATACGCAGTATTTT
cdr3_aa: CASSSTDGTDTQYF

j_call: TRBJ2-7
v_call: TRBV4-1
d_call: -
clone_size: -
cdr3_nt: TGCGCCAGCAGCCACGAGGGGGATGGGACGAATGACGAGCAGTACTTC
cdr3_aa: CASSHEGDGTNDEQYF

j_call: TRBJ2-7
v_call: TRBV6-6
d_call: -
clone_size: once
cdr3_nt: TGTGCCAGCAGCCATCTGGCGGCAACCTACGAGCAGTACTTC
cdr3_aa: CASSHLAATYEQYF

j_call: TRBJ1-4
v_call: TRBV28
d_call: TRBD1
clone_size: -
cdr3_nt: TGTGCCAGCAGTTTGACAGGGACTAATGAAAAACTGTTTTTT
cdr3_aa: CASSLTGTNEKLFF

j_call: TRBJ2-1
v_call: TRBV4-1
d_call: -
clone_size: -
cdr3_nt: TGCGCCAGCAGCCAGGCCGGGACTCTCAATGAGCAGTTCTTC
cdr3_aa: CASSQAGTLNEQFF

j_call: TRBJ1-1
v_call: TRBV19
d_call: -
clone_size: -
cdr3_nt: TGTGCCAGTCTTGAGGGGATGAAAGTCAGTGAAGCTTTCTTT
cdr3_aa: CASLEGMKVSEAFF

j_call: TRBJ2-7
v_call: TRBV28
d_call: -
clone_size: once
cdr3_nt: TGTGCCAGCAGTTCCGGGACCCCGTGGAAGTACGAGCAGTACTTC
cdr3_aa: CASSSGTPWKYEQYF

j_call: TRBJ2-1
v_call: TRBV28
d_call: -
clone_size: -
cdr3_nt: TGTGCCAGCAGTTTATTCTCGCGCCCCAATGAGCAGTTCTTC
cdr3_aa: CASSLFSRPNEQFF

j_call: TRBJ1-1
v_call: TRBV6-5
d_call: TRBD1
clone_size: -
cdr3_nt: TGTGCCAGCAGTTATACAGGGGGCACTGAAGCTTTCTTT
cdr3_aa: CASSYTGGTEAFF

j_call: TRBJ1-3
v_call: TRBV18
d_call: -
clone_size: -
cdr3_nt: TGTGCCAGCTCACCACAGTGGGGCTCTGGAAACACCATATATTTT
cdr3_aa: CASSPQWGSGNTIYF

j_call: TRBJ2-1
v_call: TRBV6-4
d_call: TRBD2
clone_size: -
cdr3_nt: TGTGCCAGCAGCAGGACTAGCGGCGAATACAATGAGCAGTTCTTC
cdr3_aa: CASSRTSGEYNEQFF

j_call: TRBJ2-1
v_call: TRBV15
d_call: TRBD1
clone_size: -
cdr3_nt: TGTGCCACCAGCGACAGGGGATCGCAGGGTGAGCAGTTCTTC
cdr3_aa: CATSDRGSQGEQFF

j_call: TRBJ2-7
v_call: TRBV6-5
d_call: TRBD2
clone_size: -
cdr3_nt: TGTGCCAGCAGCGGGGGACTAGCGAATAACGAGCAGTACTTC
cdr3_aa: CASSGGLANNEQYF

j_call: TRBJ1-1
v_call: TRBV5-4
d_call: -
clone_size: -
cdr3_nt: TGTGCCAGCAGCTTGGCCTCGGATGTGAACACTGAAGCTTTCTTT
cdr3_aa: CASSLASDVNTEAFF